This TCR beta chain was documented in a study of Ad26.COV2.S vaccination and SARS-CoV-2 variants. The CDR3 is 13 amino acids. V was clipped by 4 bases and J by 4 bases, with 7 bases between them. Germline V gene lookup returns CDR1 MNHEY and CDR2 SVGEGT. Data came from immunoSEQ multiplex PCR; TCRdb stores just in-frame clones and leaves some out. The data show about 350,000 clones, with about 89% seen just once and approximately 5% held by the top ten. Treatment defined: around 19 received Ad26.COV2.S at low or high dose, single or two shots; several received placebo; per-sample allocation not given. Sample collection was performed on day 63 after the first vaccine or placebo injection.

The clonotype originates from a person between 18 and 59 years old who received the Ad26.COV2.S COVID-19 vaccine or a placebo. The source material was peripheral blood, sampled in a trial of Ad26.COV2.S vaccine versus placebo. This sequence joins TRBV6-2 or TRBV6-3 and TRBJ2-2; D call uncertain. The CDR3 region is CASSLLVTGELFF. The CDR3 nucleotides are TGTGCCAGCAGTTTGCTTGTCACCGGGGAGCTGTTTTTT.